This T cell receptor (beta chain) is drawn from a study of memory CD4+ T cells and cytomegalovirus serostatus. J was trimmed by 9 bases and V by 1 base; bases with no gene match: 12. Germline V gene data show CDR1 as LNHNV and CDR2 as YYDKDF (reference sequence). This CDR3 has 17 amino acids. Produced via immunoSEQ multiplex PCR; TCRdb's table is partial and in-frame only. The sample includes about 52,000 clones, about 80% seen only once; the top ten take about 1.4%. This clone showed up just once. Single viable CD3+CD4+CD8-CD45RO+ cells were sorted as the memory CD4+ T cells. The chain has TRBV15 and TRBJ2-1, with 10 bases fitting TRBD2. Sample: memory CD4+ T cells from blood. The TCR sequence derives from an adult in good health and CMV-seropositive. CDR3 nucleotides: TGTGCCACCAGCAGAGGTTCGAGCGGGGGGGCCCAACCTGAGCAGTTCTTC. It codes for CATSRGSSGGAQPEQFF.